This T cell receptor beta chain was identified in a study of radiation and T cells in renal cell carcinoma. The V gene lost 7 bases and the J gene lost 2 bases, with 16 bases spanning the gap. The CDR3 has 15 residues. Looked up from germline, CDR1 is MNHEY and CDR2 is SVGAGI. The treatment denotes: treatment-naive control, cytoreductive nephrectomy. Treatment-naive patients without radiation supplied the control tumors at nephrectomy. Some clones are missing from TCRdb's copy, which holds only in-frame ones; the method was immunoSEQ multiplex PCR. Among around 15,000 clones listed, approximately 50% were seen once.

This specimen consisted of tumor tissue, obtained from a patient whose treatment was nephrectomy without radiotherapy. V and J are TRBV6-5 and TRBJ2-3; TRBD1 or TRBD2 may be the D gene (5 bases each). The clonotype comes from a man aged 45-60 years with renal cell carcinoma. This chain's CDR3 is CASTPGWGTTDTQYF. CDR3 in DNA: TGTGCCAGCACCCCCGGGTGGGGGACCACAGATACGCAGTATTTT.